A single TCR beta chain is shown here with its context. Its specificity is not known. The authors isolated at least 6.5 million PBMCs per sample. This sample was taken from a study of blood T cells in healthy people across ages. Trimming took off 3 bases at V and 2 bases at J, with 14 bases between the two ends. Germline V lookup: CDR1 DFQATT, CDR2 SNEGSKA (reference sequence). CDR3 length equals 15 residues. With a J-beta primer mix and a sample-barcoded 5' primer, a second PCR ran about 6 to 11 cycles. All samples yielded 2.5 million or more CDR3-containing paired-end reads. TCRdb recomputed calls from the 5' RACE reads with MiXCR, one row per CDR3 protein. The data hold roughly 790,000 distinct CDR3 sequences, with around 46% observed a single time. The study's findings and limits: Versus aged donors, long-lived donors had higher diversity and more naive CD4+ cells.

The receptor was isolated from a woman aged 55-69 years in good health. Specimen: blood. This chain connects TRBV20-1 to TRBJ2-1, with D possibly TRBD2 on 5 matching bases. The CDR3 spells CSASGSPSTYNEQFF. CDR3 bases: TGCAGTGCTAGCGGTTCTCCTAGCACCTACAATGAGCAGTTCTTC.